These T cell receptor beta chains were read from a single sample in a study of blood T cell repertoires in COVID-19. TCRdb keeps only in-frame clones here, not all; method: immunoSEQ multiplex PCR. Of roughly 67,000 clones in the sample, 76% are singletons; the top ten hold approximately 6.8%. The sample taken for sequencing was peripheral blood. Receptor source: a woman aged 50 to 65 with active or convalescent COVID-19. CDR3s include the opening cysteine and the closing phenylalanine or tryptophan.

TRBJ1-2 TRBV3-1/TRBV3-2 CASSQDRYGYTF
TRBJ1-1 TRBV7-9 CASSRRTGIWTEAFF
TRBJ1-5 TRBV18 CASSPRQGNQPQHF
TRBJ2-3 TRBV18 CASSPTSKGRDTQYF
TRBJ1-2 TRBV7-9 CASSLGSGGGYTF
TRBJ1-2 TRBV2 CASSEYRTGPLYGYTF
TRBJ2-2 TRBV10-3 CAISDGTGGTGELFF
TRBJ2-5 TRBV3-1/TRBV3-2 CASSQCVAGGQETQYF
TRBJ2-7 TRBV4-1 CASSQDRTGQGLDEQYF
TRBJ1-1 TRBV2 CASSSQGGGTEAFF
TRBJ1-3 TRBV11-2 CASSLARLEGSGNTIYF
TRBJ1-5 TRBV2 CASSVRDRDQPQHF
TRBJ2-1 TRBV2 CASWGAAGLYNEQFF
TRBJ1-2 TRBV6-5 CASSTPTGYYGYTF
TRBJ1-2 TRBV5-4 CASSFDNTGYGYTF
TRBJ2-1 TRBV12-5 CASGLVSGDPYNEQFF
TRBJ2-1 TRBV18 CASSPPGQSWDEQFF
TRBJ2-3 TRBV7-9 CASSLALSGRAGDTQYF
TRBJ1-1 TRBV7-2 CASSWAANTEAFF
TRBJ2-7 TRBV7-2 CASSPRQGTYEQYF
TRBJ2-7 TRBV18 CASSPGLAGAYEQYF
TRBJ2-3 TRBV11-2 CASSAGRGDTQYF
TRBJ1-2 TRBV18 CASSPRDSFGGYTF
TRBJ1-1 TRBV2 CASRDLLRAFF
TRBJ1-1 TRBV2 CASSVSEFTEAFF
TRBJ2-3 TRBV24-1 CATSPQGAATQYF
TRBJ2-1 TRBV11-3 CASSLDPGPHQFF
TRBJ2-3 TRBV7-2 CASSLDRASGTYTQYF
TRBJ1-4 TRBV10-3 CAISESTGDEKLFF
TRBJ1-1 TRBV6-2/TRBV6-3 CASSYRGRGTEAFF
TRBJ2-1 TRBV18 CASLLKAGGYEQFF
TRBJ1-5 TRBV7-4 CASSPGSGGASQPQHF
TRBJ1-1 TRBV18 CASSPGLLGAEAFF
TRBJ1-2 TRBV6-1 CASSEVGAGYTF
TRBJ1-2 TRBV7-2 CASSLNLGRGRDGYTF
TRBJ1-4 TRBV23-1 CASTKPGKLFF
TRBJ2-1 TRBV29-1 CSVGAGGRGEQFF
TRBJ2-3 TRBV5-1 CASSLVLGSAGAGDTQYF
TRBJ2-1 TRBV7-9 CASSLASGVGEQFF
TRBJ2-1 TRBV2 CASSSPGTGAFSYNEQFF
TRBJ1-1 TRBV9 CASSPGQGPARGAFF
TRBJ2-1 TRBV6-2/TRBV6-3 CASSPRTSGVSRDEQFF
TRBJ1-2 TRBV7-9 CASRFTGADGYTF
TRBJ2-1 TRBV24-1 CATSDPGTGGHNEQFF
TRBJ2-5 TRBV6-5 CASKRQGAGTQYF
TRBJ1-2 TRBV28 CASSLLWGRARSANYGYTF
TRBJ2-3 TRBV5-6 CASSPNPKRRWTDTQYF
TRBJ1-3 TRBV19 CASTEGQGRNTIYF
TRBJ2-3 TRBV2 CASSVQLAGSTDTQYF
TRBJ2-1 TRBV27 CASSFFNEQFF
TRBJ1-4 TRBV19 CASSKQGTGEKLFF